This T cell receptor beta chain emerged from a study of cytomegalovirus exposure and HLA in healthy donors (dated by TCRdb to the late 2010s). Background on the whole study: In an earlier analysis of approximately 640 of the donors, roughly 300 Gb of sequence data and 117 million unique TCR beta sequences from approximately 180 million T cells were reported. Rather than drawing on any new phenotypic data, the later analysis identified candidate immune exposures from TCR beta sequences and the way those sequences occurred across donors. An earlier analysis of several hundred of the donors applied high-throughput TCR beta sequencing to assess whether each TCR beta V gene segment acted as functional or pseudogenic. The study profiled the T cell repertoires of fewer than 850 subjects by immunosequencing and related them to cytomegalovirus serostatus. To predict cytomegalovirus infection status, the study combined high-throughput TCR immunosequencing, statistical association of individual TCRs with disease status, and machine learning. Along with the 666-subject first cohort, a separate validation cohort of over 90 different subjects was used. HLA typing included class I and class II loci at four-digit resolution. Every repertoire in the discovery cohort had been generated on one and the same sequencing platform. To study patterns of TCR occurrence, a later analysis re-analyzed previously published TCR beta repertoires from more than 550 donors and added high-resolution HLA genotyping. Donor age, sex, ethnicity and CMV serostatus were compiled together with the repertoire data. Genome-wide SNP genotypes for about three fifths of the 666 donors were used in a later genetic analysis, which treated that subset as a discovery cohort. The study aimed to test whether signatures of past pathogen exposure could be identified by cataloging public T cell receptors. About five DR-DQ haplotypes were treated as single units for association and clustering because of strong linkage in the cohort. Among almost 400 genotyped donors of the cohort, an average of about 240,000 unique TCR beta nucleotide sequences were sequenced per donor, roughly 20% of them non-productive. The number of donors typed differed by locus, with about 620-630 for A, B, C, DRB1 and DQB1, 522 for DQA1, over 600 for DPA1, and around 430 for DPB1. Around 320 gigabases of sequencing data and 78 million or so unique TCR sequences were included in an early release covering around 600 HLA-typed donors. Of the roughly 410 genotyped donors, over 80% were placed in the genetic ancestry cluster associated with self-reported Caucasian donors. Broad study findings and their caveats: A further reported finding was that TCR beta sequences accurately predicted the HLA-A and HLA-B alleles for most subjects in the first cohort. Most TCR sequences were seen in very few donors, while some public TCRs were found in many individuals. In vitro tests confirmed that three of the cytomegalovirus-associated TCR beta chains recognize cytomegalovirus antigens. In a later analysis, TCR association rates were found to vary across HLA loci, with the most associated TCRs seen for DRB1 alleles and the fewest for HLA-C alleles. Because counts were too low, some 17 rarely observed V segments, including chromosome 9 orphons, were excluded from the earlier analysis of a few hundred of the donors. In an earlier analysis of roughly 500 of the donors, most TCR beta V segments appeared in productive rearrangements about 87% or about 30% of the time, broadly matching IMGT annotations. According to a later analysis, parvovirus B19, influenza, CMV and Epstein-Barr virus appeared linked to several top co-occurrence clusters. Linkage disequilibrium might explain the correlated functional status among segregating V segments, but an unknown experimental factor could not be excluded. A later genetic analysis associated a missense DCLRE1C variant with V-gene and J-gene trimming of TCR beta chains, and an independent cohort replicated the association. The cohort was sequenced for TCR beta chains only, and without alpha or paired-chain data the features that could be detected were limited. Because some donors lacked HLA typing at each locus, the association tests relied only on the typed subset. A group of highly shared sequence variants was considered likely to be a technical artifact of the sequencing pipeline. A total of roughly 160 TCR beta chains were listed by the study as associated with cytomegalovirus. A later analysis found that HLA-associated TCR beta chains were more clonally expanded and had lower generation probabilities than equally common non-associated chains. The classifier was reported to diagnose cytomegalovirus status with high specificity and sensitivity in both the original and validation cohorts. A later analysis found that most CMV-associated TCR beta chains appeared HLA-restricted, with HLA associations seemingly driven largely by CMV exposure. CMV serostatus was the only immune exposure information available for the cohort. When HLA alleles, especially DR and DQ, strongly co-occurred, TCR associations were difficult to assign to individual alleles. Specific HLA alleles were associated with 15,000 to 20,000 TCR beta sequences at a false discovery rate of 0.05 in a later analysis. According to the authors, the approach could potentially be generalized to other disease states and immunological phenotypes. Sequencing depth was assumed to be roughly uniform across donors in the presence/absence analyses, though that assumption may not hold. According to a later genetic analysis, donors in an Asian-associated ancestry cluster had fewer N-insertions in productive TCRs than the approximately 650-donor mean. Some IMGT-functional V segments, including TRBV6-2 and TRBV6-3, could not be told apart with the 87-base-pair reads, so those segments were excluded.

Points on this clone: It has no known antigen specificity. No qualities accompany the bases; no much larger clone lies one base away.

From the germline V gene, CDR1 is MNHEY and CDR2 is SVGAGI. A distance of 22 bases separates the germline ends of V and J, which lose 7 bases and 6 bases respectively. The CDR3, cysteine through phenylalanine, is 15 amino acids long. Only the CDR3 region is kept as DNA, spanning 45 bases read in frame from base 1. The library was obtained by the immunoSEQ multiplex PCR assay. For the multiplex PCR, a mixture combining 60 forward primers for TCR Vbeta segments and 13 reverse primers for TCR Jbeta segments was used. The CDR3 region of rearranged TCR beta genes was amplified from genomic DNA by a multiplex PCR assay. The Illumina HiSeq System was used to sequence the amplified TCR beta libraries as 87-base-pair reads. In the source study's methods: A later analysis tallied around 80 million unique TCR beta chains across the 550 to 850 repertoires, and roughly 11 million of those chains were shared by two or more donors. A nearest-neighbor algorithm error-corrected the raw reads and collapsed the reads into unique sequences, merging closely related sequences to remove PCR and sequencing errors. Alignment of CDR3 sequences to IMGT reference sequences was used to assign V, D and J gene segments. Each retained sequence needed at least a six-nucleotide match to both a V gene segment and a J gene segment. A rearrangement was called productive if the CDR3 had no stop codons and remained in frame with V and J, and every other rearrangement was called non-productive. Following IMGT convention, CDR3 was defined as the stretch from the second conserved V-encoded cysteine up to the conserved J-encoded phenylalanine. In an earlier analysis of around 570 of the donors, sequences lacking an unambiguous match to a single V gene segment were excluded. An earlier analysis of several hundred of the donors called V segments functional above 56.7% productive rearrangements and segregating when the between-donor standard deviation exceeded 5%. A statistical classification framework was built to diagnose cytomegalovirus status from the catalog of TCR beta chain sequences. In a later analysis, TCR nucleotide sequences were compared against IMGT/GENE-DB human TR gene sequences so that V and J genes could be assigned. Using the TCRdist pipeline, a later analysis assigned CDR3 sequences along with most-parsimonious VDJ recombination scenarios. In a later analysis, each TCR beta chain was defined by its CDR3 amino acid sequence together with its V-gene family, and reads without a unique V-gene family were excluded. As a way to deal with suspected cross-contamination and a sequencing artifact, a later analysis dropped roughly 620 nucleotide sequences that were highly shared and had low generation probability. In a later analysis, a clonal expansion index for each public chain was calculated from normalized within-repertoire ranks of inferred template counts. A later analysis computed generation probabilities with a VDJ recombination model fitted to out-of-frame rearrangements, and checked the results against IGoR. In a later analysis, TCR-TCR, TCR-HLA and TCR-CMV co-occurrence was scored with hypergeometric tests, and a repertoire-size bias correction was applied to TCR pairs. False discovery rates were estimated in a later analysis by permuting HLA or CMV assignments 20 times. In a later analysis, co-occurring TCRs were grouped using DBSCAN, and TCRdist sequence similarity was added for clustering within HLA-allele-positive subsets. For co-occurrence clustering, repertoires with fewer than 30,000 or more than 120,000 public chains were excluded, along with 4 to 6 repertoires with anomalous nucleotide sharing. TCRdb stores this immuneACCESS table with in-frame sequences only. Part of the clones is absent; in the studies checked, under half of the shortfall reflects unresolved V genes, and no reason is known for the rest. V, J and clone size were drawn from that table, and D and trimming were deduced from the DNA. Here the sample has more than 95,000 clones; around 75% occur a single time. Roughly 1.2% of the sample comes from the top ten.

In total, approximately 690 healthy bone marrow donors made up the cohort. At the time of sampling, all cohort members were nominally healthy, though unrecorded immune exposures were likely present. The donor was CMV seronegative and was included in the group of a few hundred seronegative cohort members. A peripheral blood sample was collected from each donor, and TCR beta sequencing was performed on peripheral blood mononuclear cells. Genomic DNA was extracted from the blood cell samples with the Qiagen DNeasy Blood Extraction Kit. This sequence originates from a man between 40 and 49 years old in good health and CMV-seronegative. This receptor chain uses TRBV6-5 and TRBJ2-7, with TRBD1 as a weak D call on 6 bases. The sequencing sample was made of PBMCs. The sequenced DNA: TGTGCCAGCACCCCTGCGGCCTTTGGGGGCGGCGAGCAGTACTTC. Its amino acids are CASTPAAFGGGEQYF.